This is a list of T cell receptor beta chains from one sample in a study of blood T cell repertoires in COVID-19. Here immunoSEQ multiplex PCR was the method, and the copy in TCRdb shows in-frame clones only, minus some. Here the sample spans tens of thousands of clones, more than 75% being singletons. Input material: peripheral blood. These receptors were collected from a woman aged 60-75 years with COVID-19, enrolled during active disease. The CDR3 runs from the conserved cysteine through the conserved F or W.

J,V,CDR3
TRBJ1-2,TRBV12-3/TRBV12-4,CASSPPFGGYTF
TRBJ2-1,TRBV5-4,CASSRVAGSPQFF
TRBJ1-5,TRBV3-1/TRBV3-2,CASSQGTQQPQHF
TRBJ1-1,TRBV9,CASSVGQAYTEAFF
TRBJ1-2,TRBV5-1,CASSLDSTTNYGYTF
TRBJ1-4,TRBV28,CASSFSGVRGKLFF
TRBJ1-1,TRBV7-9,CASSLAEGTEAFF
TRBJ1-6,TRBV30,CAWSKGQENSPLHF
TRBJ2-2,TRBV19,CASGALGLTGELFF
TRBJ1-6,TRBV30,CAWSVALDLPLHF
TRBJ1-2,TRBV27,CASTRFSQGFGNYGYTF
TRBJ1-4,TRBV9,CASSVGDRGSLSEKLFF